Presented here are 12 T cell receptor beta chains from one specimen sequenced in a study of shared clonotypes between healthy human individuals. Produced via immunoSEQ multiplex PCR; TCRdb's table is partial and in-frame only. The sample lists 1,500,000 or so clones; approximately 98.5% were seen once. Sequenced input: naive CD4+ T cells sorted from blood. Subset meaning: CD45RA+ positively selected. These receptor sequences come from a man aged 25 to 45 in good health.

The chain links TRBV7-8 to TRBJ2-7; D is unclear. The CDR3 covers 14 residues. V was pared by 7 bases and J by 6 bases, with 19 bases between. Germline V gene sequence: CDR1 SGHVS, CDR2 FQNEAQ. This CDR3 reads CASKLEASSVEQYF. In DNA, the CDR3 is TGTGCCAGCAAGTTGGAAGCTTCCTCTGTCGAGCAGTACTTC.

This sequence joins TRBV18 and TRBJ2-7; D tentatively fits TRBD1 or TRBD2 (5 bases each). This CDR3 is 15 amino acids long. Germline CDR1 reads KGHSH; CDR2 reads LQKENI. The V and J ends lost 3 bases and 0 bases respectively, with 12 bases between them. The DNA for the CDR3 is TGTGCCAGCTCACCGGGACGGGGTTACTCCTACGAGCAGTACTTC. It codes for CASSPGRGYSYEQYF. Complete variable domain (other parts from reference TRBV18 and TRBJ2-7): NAGVMQNPRHLVRRRGQEARLRCSPMKGHSHVYWYRQLPEEGLKFMVYLQKENIIDESGMPKERFSAEFPKEGPSILRIQQVVRGDSAAYFCASSPGRGYSYEQYFGPGTRLTVT.

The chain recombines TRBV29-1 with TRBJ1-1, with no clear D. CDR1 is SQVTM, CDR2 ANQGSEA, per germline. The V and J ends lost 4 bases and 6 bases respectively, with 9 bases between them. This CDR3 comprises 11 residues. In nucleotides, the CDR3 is TGCAGCGTTGTATCGGGTCCTGAAGCTTTCTTT. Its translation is CSVVSGPEAFF.

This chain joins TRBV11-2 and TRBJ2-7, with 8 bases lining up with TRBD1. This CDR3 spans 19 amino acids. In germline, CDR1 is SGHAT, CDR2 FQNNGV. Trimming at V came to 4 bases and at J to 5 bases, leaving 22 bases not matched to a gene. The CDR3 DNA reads TGTGCCAGCAGCTCTCAAGTTCTCATTGGGGCAGGGGGCGACCACGAGCAGTACTTC. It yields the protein CASSSQVLIGAGGDHEQYF.

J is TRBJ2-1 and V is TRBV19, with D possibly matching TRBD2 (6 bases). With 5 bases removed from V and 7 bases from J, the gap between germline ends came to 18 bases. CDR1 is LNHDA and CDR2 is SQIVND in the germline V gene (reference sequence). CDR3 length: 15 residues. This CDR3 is CASSQGGGSANEQFF. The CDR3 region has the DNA TGTGCCAGTAGTCAGGGTGGGGGGTCAGCGAATGAGCAGTTCTTC.

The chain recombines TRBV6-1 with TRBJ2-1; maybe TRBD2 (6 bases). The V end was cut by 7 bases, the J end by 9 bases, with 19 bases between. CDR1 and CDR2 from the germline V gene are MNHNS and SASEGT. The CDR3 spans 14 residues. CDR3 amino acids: CASIMGGVAAEQFF. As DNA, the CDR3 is TGTGCCAGCATTATGGGGGGAGTAGCGGCTGAGCAGTTCTTC.

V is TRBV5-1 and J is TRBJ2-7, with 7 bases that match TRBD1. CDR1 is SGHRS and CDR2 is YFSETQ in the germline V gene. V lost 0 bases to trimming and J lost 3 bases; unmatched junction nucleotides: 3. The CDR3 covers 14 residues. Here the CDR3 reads CASSLEDRFYEQYF. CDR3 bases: TGCGCCAGCAGCTTGGAGGACAGGTTCTACGAGCAGTACTTC.

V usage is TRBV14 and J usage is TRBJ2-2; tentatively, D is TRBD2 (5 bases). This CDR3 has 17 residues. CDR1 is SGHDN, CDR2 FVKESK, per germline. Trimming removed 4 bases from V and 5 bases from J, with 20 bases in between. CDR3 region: CASSLGPGRTLTGELFF. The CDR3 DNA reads TGTGCCAGCAGCCTAGGGCCAGGCAGGACTTTAACCGGGGAGCTGTTTTTT.

The CDR3 loop reads CASTIDRNYGYTF. The CDR3 nucleotides read TGTGCCAGCACCATCGACAGAAACTATGGCTACACCTTC. The J gene is TRBJ1-2, the V gene TRBV6-6, with TRBD1 as a possible D gene (5 bases). The germline V and J ends were trimmed by 7 bases and 2 bases, with 11 bases remaining between them. Per germline, CDR1 MNHNY and CDR2 SVGAGI (reference sequence). This CDR3 region has 13 residues.

CDR3 sequence: CASRVTGGIDTQYF. In DNA, the CDR3 is TGTGCCAGTAGGGTGACAGGAGGTATAGATACGCAGTATTTT. This sequence joins TRBV19 and TRBJ2-3; D is perhaps TRBD1 (6 bases). This CDR3 has 14 residues. Trimming cost V 6 bases and J 5 bases, with 15 bases left between them. Germline V CDR1 and CDR2: LNHDA, SQIVND (reference sequence). Combining the CDR3 with reference TRBV19 and TRBJ2-3 gives the whole variable domain DGGITQSPKYLFRKEGQNVTLSCEQNLNHDAMYWYRQDPGQGLRLIYYSQIVNDFQKGDIAEGYSVSREKKESFPLTVTSAQKNPTAFYLCASRVTGGIDTQYFGPGTRLTVL.

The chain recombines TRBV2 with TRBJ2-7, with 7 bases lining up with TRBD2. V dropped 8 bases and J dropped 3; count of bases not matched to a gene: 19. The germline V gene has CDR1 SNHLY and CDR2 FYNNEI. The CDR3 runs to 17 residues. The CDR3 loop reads CASPGRRIKGAIYEQYF. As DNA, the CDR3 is TGTGCCAGCCCCGGGAGGAGGATAAAAGGGGCGATCTACGAGCAGTACTTC.

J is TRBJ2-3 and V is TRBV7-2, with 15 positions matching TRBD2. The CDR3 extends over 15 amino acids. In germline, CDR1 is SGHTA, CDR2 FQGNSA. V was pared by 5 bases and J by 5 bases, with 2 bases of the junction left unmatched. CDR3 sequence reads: CASSRTSGRVDTQYF. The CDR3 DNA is TGTGCCAGCAGCCGGACTAGCGGGAGGGTAGATACGCAGTATTTT.